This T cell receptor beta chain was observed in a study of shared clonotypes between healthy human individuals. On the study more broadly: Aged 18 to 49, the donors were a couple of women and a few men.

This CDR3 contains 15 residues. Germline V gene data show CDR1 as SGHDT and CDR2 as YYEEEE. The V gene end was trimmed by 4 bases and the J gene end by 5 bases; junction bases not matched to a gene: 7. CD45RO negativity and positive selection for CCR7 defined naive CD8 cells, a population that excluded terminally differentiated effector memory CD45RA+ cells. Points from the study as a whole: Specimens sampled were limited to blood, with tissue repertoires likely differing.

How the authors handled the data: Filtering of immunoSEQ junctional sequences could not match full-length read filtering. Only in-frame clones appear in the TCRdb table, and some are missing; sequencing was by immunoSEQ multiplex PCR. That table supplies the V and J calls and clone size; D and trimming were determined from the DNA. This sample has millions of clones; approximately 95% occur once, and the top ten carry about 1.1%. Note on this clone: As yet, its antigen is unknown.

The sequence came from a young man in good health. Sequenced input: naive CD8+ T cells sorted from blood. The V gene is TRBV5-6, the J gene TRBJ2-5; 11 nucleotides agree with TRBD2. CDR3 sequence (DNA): TGTGCCAGCAGCCGGGAACTAGCGGGGGAGGAGACCCAGTACTTC. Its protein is CASSRELAGEETQYF.